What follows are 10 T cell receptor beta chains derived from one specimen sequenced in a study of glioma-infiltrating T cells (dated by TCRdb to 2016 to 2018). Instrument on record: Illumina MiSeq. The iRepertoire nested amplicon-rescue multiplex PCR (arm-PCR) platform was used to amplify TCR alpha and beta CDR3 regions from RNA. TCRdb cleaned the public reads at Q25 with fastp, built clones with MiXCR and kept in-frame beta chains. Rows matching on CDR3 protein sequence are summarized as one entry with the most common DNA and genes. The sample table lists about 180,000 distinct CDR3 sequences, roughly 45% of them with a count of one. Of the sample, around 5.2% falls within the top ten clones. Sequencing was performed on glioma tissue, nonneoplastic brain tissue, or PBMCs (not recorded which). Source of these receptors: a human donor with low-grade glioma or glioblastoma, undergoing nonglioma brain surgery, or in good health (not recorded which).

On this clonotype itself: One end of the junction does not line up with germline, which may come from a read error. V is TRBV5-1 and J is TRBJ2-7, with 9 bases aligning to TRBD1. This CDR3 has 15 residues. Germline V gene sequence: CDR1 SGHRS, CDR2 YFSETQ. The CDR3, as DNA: TGCGTCAGCAGCAGGGAGGGACAGGGCCTCTACGAGCAGTACTTC. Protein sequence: CVSSREGQGLYEQYF.

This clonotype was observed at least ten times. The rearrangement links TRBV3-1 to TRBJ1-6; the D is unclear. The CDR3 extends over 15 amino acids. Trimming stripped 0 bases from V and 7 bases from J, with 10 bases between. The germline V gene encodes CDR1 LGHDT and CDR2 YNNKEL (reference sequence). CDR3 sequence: CASSQDGAANSPLHF. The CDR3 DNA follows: TGTGCCAGCAGCCAAGATGGAGCGGCCAATTCACCCCTCCACTTT.

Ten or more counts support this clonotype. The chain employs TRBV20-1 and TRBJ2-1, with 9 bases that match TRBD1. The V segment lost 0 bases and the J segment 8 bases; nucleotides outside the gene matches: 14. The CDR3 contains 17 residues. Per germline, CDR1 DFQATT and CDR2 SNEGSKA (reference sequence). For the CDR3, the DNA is TGCAGTGCTAGAGATGGTCAGGGGGACAGGGACGCCGATGAGCAGTTCTTC. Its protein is CSARDGQGDRDADEQFF.

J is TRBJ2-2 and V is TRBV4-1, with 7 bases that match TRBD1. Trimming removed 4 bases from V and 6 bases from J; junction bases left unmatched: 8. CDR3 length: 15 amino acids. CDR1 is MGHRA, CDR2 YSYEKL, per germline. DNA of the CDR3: TGCGCCAGCAGCCTCGCGGACAGGACAGCCGGGGAGCTGTTTTTT. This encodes CASSLADRTAGELFF.

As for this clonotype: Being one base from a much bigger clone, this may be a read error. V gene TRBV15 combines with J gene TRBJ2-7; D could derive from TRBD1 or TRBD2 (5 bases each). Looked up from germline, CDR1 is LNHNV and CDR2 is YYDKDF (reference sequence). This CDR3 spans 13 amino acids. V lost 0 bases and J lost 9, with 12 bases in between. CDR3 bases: TGTGCCACCAGCAGAGAGAGGGGCGCGGGGCAGTACTTC. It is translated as CATSRERGAGQYF. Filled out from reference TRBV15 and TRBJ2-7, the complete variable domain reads DAMVIQNPRYQVTQFGKPVTLSCSQTLNHNVMYWYQQKSSQAPKLLFHYYDKDFNNEADTPDNFQSRRPNTSFCFLDIRSPGLGDTAMYLCATSRERGAGQYFGPGTRLTVT.

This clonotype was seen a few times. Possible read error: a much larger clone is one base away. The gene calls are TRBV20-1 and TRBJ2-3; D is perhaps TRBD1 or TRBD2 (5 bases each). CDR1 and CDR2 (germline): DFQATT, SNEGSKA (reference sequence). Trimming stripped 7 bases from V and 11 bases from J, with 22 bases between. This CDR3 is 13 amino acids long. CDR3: CSDGTPRKGVQYF. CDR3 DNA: TGCAGTGATGGGACCCCCCGGAAAGGGGTGCAGTATTTT.

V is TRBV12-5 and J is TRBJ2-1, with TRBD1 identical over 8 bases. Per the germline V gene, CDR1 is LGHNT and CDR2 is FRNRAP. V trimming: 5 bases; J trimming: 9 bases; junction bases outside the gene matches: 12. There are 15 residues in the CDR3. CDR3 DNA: TGTGCTAGTGGTCCTGCGACAGGGGAACGGAGTGAGCAGTTCTTC. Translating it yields CASGPATGERSEQFF.

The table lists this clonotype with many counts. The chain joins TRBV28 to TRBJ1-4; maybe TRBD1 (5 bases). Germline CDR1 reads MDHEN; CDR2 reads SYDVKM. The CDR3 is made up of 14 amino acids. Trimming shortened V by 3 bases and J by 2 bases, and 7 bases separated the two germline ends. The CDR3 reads CASSLGGTNEKLFF. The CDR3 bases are TGTGCCAGCAGTTTGGGGGGGACTAATGAAAAACTGTTTTTT.

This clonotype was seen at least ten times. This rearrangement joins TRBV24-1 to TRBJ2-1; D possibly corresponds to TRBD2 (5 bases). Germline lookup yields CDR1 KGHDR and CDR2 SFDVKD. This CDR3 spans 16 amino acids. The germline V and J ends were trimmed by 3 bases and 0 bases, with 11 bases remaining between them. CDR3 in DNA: TGTGCCACCAGTGATCCAAGCGGAAGCTCCTACAATGAGCAGTTCTTC. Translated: CATSDPSGSSYNEQFF.

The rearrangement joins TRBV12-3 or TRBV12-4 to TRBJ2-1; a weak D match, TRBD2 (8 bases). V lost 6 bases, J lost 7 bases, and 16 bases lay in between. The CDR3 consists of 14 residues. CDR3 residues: CASSPGGLGNEQFF. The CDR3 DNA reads TGTGCCAGCAGCCCAGGGGGACTAGGAAATGAGCAGTTCTTC.